The 8 T cell receptor beta chains reported below all come from one sample, sequenced in a study of T cell responses to AZD1222 COVID-19 vaccine. This table comes from immunoSEQ multiplex PCR, and its TCRdb copy is limited to in-frame clones, with some not included. This sample carries approximately 45,000 clones, approximately 90% of them seen once, and the ten largest clones take 20% to 25%. The sequenced sample was peripheral blood, obtained 28 days after the second AZD1222 dose. Receptors were obtained from an adult who received the AZD1222 COVID-19 vaccine.

This chain uses TRBV11-2 with TRBJ1-3; 8 nucleotides agree with TRBD1. Trimming cost V 5 bases and J 4 bases; bases outside gene matches: 7. Germline assignment: CDR1 SGHAT and CDR2 FQNNGV. The CDR3 contains 15 residues. This CDR3 reads CASSDRTGPGNTIYF. CDR3 bases: TGTGCCAGCAGCGACCGGACAGGGCCGGGAAACACCATATATTTT.

The chain employs TRBV5-1 and TRBJ1-1; TRBD1 agrees at 9 bases. The CDR3 has 16 residues. The V gene end was trimmed by 4 bases and the J gene end by 7 bases; junction bases not matched to a gene: 14. Germline CDR1 is SGHRS and CDR2 is YFSETQ. The CDR3 DNA sequence: TGCGCCAGCAGCGCAAACCCGGGACAGGGAATTATTGAAGCTTTCTTT. Amino acids: CASSANPGQGIIEAFF.

V and J are TRBV3-1 (or the pseudogene TRBV3-2) and TRBJ1-1; no clear D gene. Germline V lookup: CDR1 LGHDT, CDR2 YNNKEL (reference sequence). This CDR3 is built from 14 residues. With 3 bases removed from V and 0 bases from J, the gap between germline ends came to 8 bases. CDR3 DNA: TGTGCCAGCAGCCAGCCAGGTTTGAACACTGAAGCTTTCTTT. This translates into CASSQPGLNTEAFF.

V and J are TRBV29-1 and TRBJ2-7; the D gene is possibly TRBD1 (5 bases). Per the germline V gene, CDR1 is SQVTM and CDR2 is ANQGSEA. V lost 5 bases, J lost 0 bases, and 11 bases lay in between. This CDR3 has 13 residues. CDR3 region: CSVIYRSSYEQYF. The CDR3 DNA reads TGCAGCGTTATTTACAGGAGCTCCTACGAGCAGTACTTC.

The rearrangement uses TRBV7-3 and TRBJ2-2, with D unclear. The CDR3 consists of 15 residues. Germline V gene sequence: CDR1 SGHTA, CDR2 FQGTGA. V was clipped by 1 base and J by 6 bases, with 12 bases between them. CDR3 residues: CASSLIDGVAGELFF. The CDR3 bases are TGTGCCAGCAGCTTAATCGATGGGGTGGCCGGGGAGCTGTTTTTT.

The chain is built from TRBV6-6 and TRBJ1-2, with D hard to call. Germline V CDR1 and CDR2: MNHNY, SVGAGI (reference sequence). The CDR3 has 13 residues. Trimming removed 5 bases from V and 0 bases from J, with 7 bases in between. CDR3 sequence: CASSRGPNYGYTF. DNA of the CDR3: TGTGCCAGCAGTCGAGGCCCTAACTATGGCTACACCTTC.

V usage is TRBV5-1 and J usage is TRBJ1-2, with D perhaps matching TRBD1 (5 bases). Trimming left V 4 bases short and J 4 bases short, with 20 bases between. Per the germline V gene, CDR1 is SGHRS and CDR2 is YFSETQ. The CDR3 sequence is 16 residues long. CDR3 protein: CASSAEGGVRGYGYTF. CDR3 nucleotides: TGCGCCAGCAGCGCGGAAGGAGGGGTTAGGGGCTATGGCTACACCTTC.

CDR3: CASSGSARRASGANVLTF. DNA for the CDR3: TGTGCCAGCAGCGGTAGCGCAAGGAGAGCCTCTGGGGCCAACGTCCTGACTTTC. This rearrangement joins TRBV9 to TRBJ2-6, with D possibly TRBD2 on 5 matching bases. V was cut by 3 bases and J by 0 bases, with 16 bases left in between. The CDR3 covers 18 residues. Germline CDR1 and CDR2: SGDLS and YYNGEE. The full variable domain, its missing parts supplied by reference TRBV9 and TRBJ2-6, is DSGVTQTPKHLITATGQRVTLRCSPRSGDLSVYWYQQSLDQGLQFLIQYYNGEERAKGNILERFSAQQFPDLHSELNLSSLELGDSALYFCASSGSARRASGANVLTFGAGSRLTVL.